This T cell receptor (beta chain) was recorded in a study of technical replicates of blood from several donors. This clone was detected only once. Looked up from germline, CDR1 is SGHRS and CDR2 is YFSETQ. Trimming removed 0 bases at V and 2 bases at J, with 12 bases between. This CDR3 comprises 15 residues. Sequenced by immunoSEQ multiplex PCR; TCRdb stores in-frame clones only, minus some. Here the sample spans about 82,000 clones, 96% being singletons. The clonotype comes from a human donor in good health. The chain couples TRBV5-1 to TRBJ2-7; the D is unclear. Sequencing input: T cells isolated from PBMCs. CDR3 protein: CASSLAFGGAYEQYF. CDR3 sequence (DNA): TGCGCCAGCAGCTTGGCCTTTGGCGGAGCCTACGAGCAGTACTTC.